This T cell receptor beta chain was found in a study of Graves' ophthalmopathy and Graves' hyperthyroidism. The CDR3 sequence is 12 residues long. CDR1 and CDR2 (germline): SQVTM, ANQGSEA. Trimming left V 0 bases short and J 6 bases short, with 9 bases between. Regarding this clonotype: Antigen unknown.

Transcripts of RNA were the source for amplifying TCR beta CDR3 regions. Second-round multiplex PCR came after first-round RT-PCR with HTBI primers. TCRdb redid the calling of the multiplex PCR reads with MiXCR, one entry per CDR3 protein. In the table there are some 370,000 distinct CDR3 sequences, about 18% of which are singletons. Recruitment covered hyperthyroidism patients aged 18 to 65 whose new diagnosis was of under 2 months' duration. A diagnosis was made from clinical symptoms together with serum thyroxine, TRAb, thyroid ultrasound and orbital computed tomography. Whole-study findings and limits: The model forecast ophthalmopathy progression, reaching roughly 71% sensitivity and about 75% specificity.

The TCR comes from an adult woman with stable Graves' hyperthyroidism. This chain uses TRBV29-1 with TRBJ2-7; D remains unclear. What was sequenced was peripheral blood. The CDR3 loop reads CSVEDLGSEQYF. As DNA, the CDR3 is TGCAGCGTTGAAGACCTGGGTTCCGAGCAGTACTTC.